Listed below are T cell receptor beta chains from one sample, sequenced in a study of Ad26.COV2.S vaccination and SARS-CoV-2 variants. Measured with immunoSEQ multiplex PCR; TCRdb has only the in-frame clones, and not every one. The sample has around 170,000 clones; approximately 88% are singletons. Sequencing used peripheral blood, obtained after recovery from COVID-19. These receptors originate from a human donor who had recovered from COVID-19. Each CDR3 is given with its conserved first and last residue. D genes are given only for firm matches. Only part of the rows carry a size: once, few, many, or a class if the clone is expanded.

clone_size	v_call	d_call	j_call	cdr3_aa	cdr3_nt
-	TRBV4-2	TRBD1	TRBJ2-4	CASSLSTQGALAKNIQYF	TGTGCCAGCAGCCTTAGCACTCAGGGGGCTTTAGCCAAAAACATTCAGTACTTC
-	TRBV3-1/TRBV3-2	TRBD1	TRBJ1-1	CASSRTGVNTEAFF	TGTGCCAGCAGCCGGACAGGGGTCAACACTGAAGCTTTCTTT
-	TRBV11-2	-	TRBJ2-1	CASSLVRGGYNEQFF	TGTGCCAGCAGCTTAGTCAGGGGGGGATACAATGAGCAGTTCTTC
-	TRBV15	-	TRBJ2-1	CATSRDPGQTGNEQFF	TGTGCCACCAGCAGAGATCCCGGCCAGACGGGGAATGAGCAGTTCTTC
-	TRBV6-5	-	TRBJ2-2	CASSIRDGRTGELFF	TGTGCCAGCAGCATTCGGGACGGGCGCACCGGGGAGCTGTTTTTT
-	TRBV9	-	TRBJ2-1	CASSPQGPFYNEQFF	TGTGCCAGCAGCCCACAGGGTCCCTTTTACAATGAGCAGTTCTTC
-	TRBV28	TRBD2	TRBJ2-2	CASSWGLAGASTGELFF	TGTGCCAGCAGCTGGGGTCTAGCGGGGGCCTCCACCGGGGAGCTGTTTTTT
few	TRBV7-9	-	TRBJ2-7	CASTISGGREQYF	TGTGCCAGCACCATTTCCGGGGGTCGCGAGCAGTACTTC
-	TRBV9	-	TRBJ1-5	CASSLTDSNQPQHF	TGTGCCAGCAGCCTGACAGATAGCAATCAGCCCCAGCATTTT
-	TRBV19	-	TRBJ1-1	CASSRYSGENTEAFF	TGTGCCAGTAGTAGGTATTCGGGGGAGAACACTGAAGCTTTCTTT
-	TRBV29-1	-	TRBJ2-7	CSVRDTSREQYF	TGCAGCGTCCGGGACACCTCCCGCGAGCAGTACTTC
-	TRBV12-3/TRBV12-4	-	TRBJ1-2	CASSTGPSEGYTF	TGTGCCAGCAGCACTGGGCCCTCAGAGGGCTACACCTTC
-	TRBV12-5	TRBD2	TRBJ2-7	CASGQGLAGAYEQYF	TGTGCTAGTGGCCAAGGACTAGCGGGCGCTTACGAGCAGTACTTC
-	TRBV5-1	TRBD1	TRBJ2-7	CASSLDRGSDEQYF	TGCGCCAGCAGCCTGGACAGGGGAAGTGACGAGCAGTACTTC
once	TRBV9	-	TRBJ1-2	CASSPGLGGGYTF	TGTGCCAGCAGCCCCGGGTTGGGGGGTGGCTACACCTTC
-	TRBV27	-	TRBJ2-5	CASSLYPSRGGQETQYF	TGTGCCAGCAGTTTATACCCCAGTAGGGGTGGACAAGAGACCCAGTACTTC
-	TRBV18	-	TRBJ1-3	CASSPIRDSGNTIYF	TGTGCCAGCTCACCGATCAGGGACTCTGGAAACACCATATATTTT